These 15 T cell receptor beta chains were sequenced from one sample in a study of T-cell memory formation after mild COVID-19. TCRdb reanalysed the 5' RACE reads using MiXCR and keeps one entry per CDR3 protein. The repertoire includes about 390,000 distinct CDR3 sequences, about 16% of them detected once, and 20% to 25% sits in the top ten. Sequenced: PBMCs or a T cell subset sorted from them (not recorded which). Every receptor here comes from a man younger than 30 who had mild COVID-19 (a few samples of this study predate the infection). Cell type and time point are not known.

This rearrangement joins TRBV14 to TRBJ2-7; D is ambiguous. The V end lost 6 bases, the J end lost 0 bases, and 6 bases lay between the germline ends. Germline lookup yields CDR1 SGHDN and CDR2 FVKESK. The CDR3 is made up of 12 amino acids. The CDR3 region is CASRTSSYEQYV. The CDR3 DNA is TGTGCCAGCAGGACGAGCTCCTACGAGCAGTACGTC.

The V and J genes are TRBV6-2 or TRBV6-3 and TRBJ1-2, with D unresolved. V lost 4 bases, J lost 5 bases, and 11 bases lay in between. CDR3 length: 13 amino acids. In germline, CDR1 is MNHEY, CDR2 SVGEGT. CDR3 in amino acids: CASSSWESYGYTF. CDR3 sequence (DNA): TGTGCCAGCAGTTCGTGGGAGAGTTATGGCTACACCTTC.

The chain combines TRBV7-9 with TRBJ1-2; no clear D gene. This CDR3 is 14 amino acids long. CDR1 SEHNR and CDR2 FQNEAQ come from the germline V gene (reference sequence). V lost 5 bases and J lost 4, with 14 bases in between. The chain's CDR3 is CASSLSGSGYGYTF. CDR3 nucleotide sequence: TGTGCCAGCAGCCTTTCCGGGTCTGGCTATGGCTACACCTTC. Looking up the rest from reference TRBV7-9 and TRBJ1-2 gives the full variable domain: DTGVSQNPRHKITKRGQNVTFRCDPISEHNRLYWYRQTLGQGPEFLTYFQNEAQLEKSRLLSDRFSAERPKGSFSTLEIQRTEQGDSAMYLCASSLSGSGYGYTFGSGTRLTVV.

This clonotype has a handful of counts. The chain uses TRBV12-3 or TRBV12-4 and TRBJ2-3; 9 nucleotides align to TRBD1. V was clipped by 4 bases and J by 2 bases; unmatched bases: 10. This CDR3 has 17 amino acids. The CDR3 protein is CASSSLRDRVNTDTQYF. The DNA of the CDR3 is TGTGCCAGCAGTTCTCTTCGGGACAGGGTCAACACAGATACGCAGTATTTT.

The table lists this clonotype with a few counts. The chain's CDR3 is CSARVDSNQPQHF. The CDR3 nucleotides read TGCAGTGCTAGGGTCGATAGCAATCAGCCCCAGCATTTT. V gene TRBV20-1 combines with J gene TRBJ1-5; D gene ambiguous. CDR1 is DFQATT, CDR2 SNEGSKA, per germline (reference sequence). V gave up 3 bases and J gave up 0 bases, with 6 bases separating them. This CDR3 spans 13 amino acids.

This chain joins TRBV7-2 and TRBJ2-5; TRBD2 might be the D (6 bases). V lost 5 bases to trimming and J lost 0 bases, with 13 bases between them. This CDR3 has 15 residues. Germline values: CDR1 SGHTA, CDR2 FQGNSA. The CDR3 nucleotides are TGTGCCAGCAGCCGCGGGGCAGCTTACCAAGAGACCCAGTACTTC. Translation: CASSRGAAYQETQYF. Supplemented by reference TRBV7-2 and TRBJ2-5, the full variable domain reads GAGVSQSPSNKVTEKGKDVELRCDPISGHTALYWYRQSLGQGLEFLIYFQGNSAPDKSGLPSDRFSAERTGGSVSTLTIQRTQQEDSAVYLCASSRGAAYQETQYFGPGTRLLVL.

This clonotype was observed a few times. The chain recombines TRBV12-3 or TRBV12-4 with TRBJ1-5; D is undetermined. The CDR3 contains 14 residues. V lost 4 bases and J lost 0, with 7 bases in between. The CDR3 here is CASSSVYSNQPQHF. DNA of the CDR3: TGTGCCAGCAGTTCCGTGTATAGCAATCAGCCCCAGCATTTT.

The chain combines TRBV7-6 with TRBJ2-3; TRBD2 agrees at 8 bases. After removal of 5 bases from V and 0 bases from J, the junction contained 13 bases not matched to a gene. The CDR3 extends over 18 amino acids. The germline V gene encodes CDR1 SGHVS and CDR2 FNYEAQ. CDR3 residues: CASSHALSERESTDTQYF. As DNA, the CDR3 is TGTGCCAGCAGCCACGCTCTGTCGGAGCGGGAGAGCACAGATACGCAGTATTTT.

The chain couples TRBV4-2 to TRBJ2-2; weak D call: TRBD2 (6 bases). The CDR3 spans 14 residues. Trimming pared 4 bases from V and 6 bases from J, leaving 12 bases between. Germline V gene lookup returns CDR1 LGHNA and CDR2 YNFKEQ. In DNA, the CDR3 is TGTGCCAGCAGCCCGGGGTGGGGGGCCGGGGAGCTGTTTTTT. Encoded protein: CASSPGWGAGELFF.

Concerning this clonotype: A much larger clone differs from this one at a single base, so this may be a read error. CDR3 loop: CASSLVDYGYTF. The CDR3 nucleotides read TGTGCCAGCAGTTTAGTGGACTATGGCTACACCTTC. The chain is built from TRBV28 and TRBJ1-2, with unresolved D. The CDR3 is 12 amino acids. V was cut by 2 bases and J by 3 bases, with 4 bases left in between. Germline V lookup: CDR1 MDHEN, CDR2 SYDVKM.

This clonotype was observed a handful of times. The chain carries TRBV7-2 and TRBJ2-7; possibly TRBD1 or TRBD2 for D (5 bases each). This CDR3 contains 14 residues. The V end was cut by 5 bases, the J end by 6 bases, with 17 bases between. The V gene's germline CDR1 is SGHTA and CDR2 FQGNSA. The CDR3 region is CASSRGPPRGEQYF. Written as DNA, the CDR3 is TGTGCCAGCAGCCGGGGACCCCCGCGTGGCGAGCAGTACTTC.

V and J are TRBV5-6 and TRBJ2-3; D might be TRBD2 (7 bases). Trimming left V 2 bases short and J 5 bases short, with 21 bases between. Germline CDR1 SGHDT, CDR2 YYEEEE. This CDR3 contains 17 residues. The CDR3 sequence: CASSLWDPMGGRDTQYF. The CDR3 DNA follows: TGTGCCAGCAGCTTATGGGACCCGATGGGGGGGCGAGATACGCAGTATTTT.

The chain uses TRBV5-1 and TRBJ2-6; no clear D gene. Germline V lookup: CDR1 SGHRS, CDR2 YFSETQ. This CDR3 contains 15 residues. With 7 bases removed from V and 0 bases from J, the gap between germline ends came to 11 bases. The CDR3 DNA is TGCGCCAGCCTCGACGGCCGCTCTGGGGCCAACGTCCTGACTTTC. Translation: CASLDGRSGANVLTF.

This rearrangement joins TRBV6-6 to TRBJ1-2; 10 nucleotides line up with TRBD1. V was clipped by 2 bases and J by 6 bases; unmatched bases: 9. The CDR3 runs 16 residues. Looked up from germline, CDR1 is MNHNY and CDR2 is SVGAGI (reference sequence). This CDR3 is CASSYIPGQGRDGYTF. The CDR3 DNA sequence: TGTGCCAGCAGTTACATACCGGGACAGGGGCGGGATGGCTACACCTTC.

This chain links TRBV7-2 with TRBJ1-1, with a tentative D call TRBD1 (5 bases). The V and J ends lost 3 bases and 7 bases respectively, with 15 bases between them. CDR3 length: 14 amino acids. The germline CDR1 and CDR2 sequences are SGHTA and FQGNSA. The CDR3 loop is CASSFQGWGGEAFF. In nucleotides, the CDR3 is TGTGCCAGCAGCTTTCAGGGATGGGGGGGTGAAGCTTTCTTT.